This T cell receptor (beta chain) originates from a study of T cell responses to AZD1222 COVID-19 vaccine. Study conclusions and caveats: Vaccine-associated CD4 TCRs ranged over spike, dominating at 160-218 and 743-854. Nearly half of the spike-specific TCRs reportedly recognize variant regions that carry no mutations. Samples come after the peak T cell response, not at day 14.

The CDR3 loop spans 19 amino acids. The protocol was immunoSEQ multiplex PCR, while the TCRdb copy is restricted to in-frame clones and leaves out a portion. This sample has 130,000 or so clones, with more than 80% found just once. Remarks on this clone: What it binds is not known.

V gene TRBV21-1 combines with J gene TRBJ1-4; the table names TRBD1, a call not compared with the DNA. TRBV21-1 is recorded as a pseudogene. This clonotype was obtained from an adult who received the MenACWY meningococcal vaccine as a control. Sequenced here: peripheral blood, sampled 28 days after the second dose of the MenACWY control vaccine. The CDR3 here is CASSRRTGSSFATNEKLFF. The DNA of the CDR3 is TGTGCCAGCAGCCGGCGGACAGGGTCATCCTTTGCAACTAATGAAAAACTGTTTTTT.